Below are 29 T cell receptor beta chains sequenced from a single sample in a study of shared T cell receptors in the human thymus. Using immunoSEQ multiplex PCR, the repertoire was profiled, and TCRdb retains in-frame clones only, with some absent. The repertoire holds hundreds of thousands of clones, more than 75% seen once, with 0.01% to 0.015% in the top ten. This same sample was also part of a study on human thymus T cells.

Material for sequencing was thymocytes. The source of these receptors is a boy under three years old with a congenital heart defect.

The gene calls are TRBV7-2 and TRBJ2-7; D perhaps matches TRBD2 (5 bases). The V end was cut by 1 base, the J end by 7 bases, with 17 bases between. Germline loops: CDR1 SGHTA, CDR2 FQGNSA. This CDR3 comprises 15 residues. In DNA form, the CDR3 reads TGTGCCAGCAGCTTAGTGAGCCCCTCGACGGGGGAGCAGTACTTC. Its translation: CASSLVSPSTGEQYF.

The chain is built from TRBV4-3 and TRBJ2-2; 9 bases agree with TRBD1. The CDR3 loop spans 18 amino acids. CDR1 and CDR2 from the germline V gene are LGHNA and YSLEER. With V trimmed by 2 bases and J by 0 bases, 7 bases remained unmatched. The CDR3 protein is CASSQPGQGFTNTGELFF. The CDR3 region has the DNA TGCGCCAGCAGCCAACCCGGACAGGGGTTCACGAACACCGGGGAGCTGTTTTTT.

A single count supports this clone. The V and J genes are TRBV19 and TRBJ2-7; D is perhaps TRBD2 (5 bases). V shed 5 bases and J shed 4 bases, with 18 bases lying between them. Germline assignment: CDR1 LNHDA and CDR2 SQIVND (reference sequence). CDR3 length equals 15 residues. The CDR3 spells CASSPAGNLVYEQYF. DNA for the CDR3: TGTGCCAGTAGTCCCGCGGGCAACCTGGTATACGAGCAGTACTTC.

The chain has TRBV12-2 and TRBJ2-7; the DNA was not compared with TRBD2, the D call given in the table. TRBV12-2 has pseudogene status. This CDR3 comprises 11 residues. CDR3 nucleotides: TGTGCAAGTCGCTTTAGATACGAGCAGTACTTC. It translates to CASRFRYEQYF.

The J gene is TRBJ2-2, the V gene TRBV30; 12 nucleotides match TRBD2. CDR3 size: 19 residues. Trimming took 1 base from V and 5 from J; bases not matched to a gene: 14. Germline-derived CDR1 and CDR2 are GTSNPN and SVGIG (reference sequence). The CDR3 region is CAWSASTSGRHRGTGELFF. CDR3 in DNA: TGTGCCTGGAGTGCCTCGACTAGCGGGAGACACCGTGGGACCGGGGAGCTGTTTTTT.

The chain has TRBV5-4 and TRBJ2-7; possibly TRBD2 for D (6 bases). Trimming stripped 4 bases from V and 12 bases from J, with 23 bases between. In germline, CDR1 is SGHNT, CDR2 YYREEE (reference sequence). The CDR3 is 14 residues long. CDR3 protein: CASSLLGTDGIRYF. The CDR3 DNA reads TGTGCCAGCAGCCTGTTAGGGACTGACGGCATTCGGTACTTC.

The V and J genes are TRBV28 and TRBJ2-1; D remains ambiguous. Germline CDR1 is MDHEN and CDR2 is SYDVKM. The CDR3 has 17 residues. Between the trimmed V and J ends, which lost 0 bases and 5 bases, there was a span of 17 bases. This CDR3 is CASSLWIRRREDNEQFF. CDR3 nucleotides: TGTGCCAGCAGTTTATGGATCCGGCGGAGAGAGGACAATGAGCAGTTCTTC.

The V call is TRBV19, the J call TRBJ2-7, with a possible D match to TRBD1 (6 bases). The CDR3 runs to 12 residues. In germline, CDR1 is LNHDA, CDR2 SQIVND (reference sequence). V was clipped by 3 bases and J by 5 bases, with 8 bases between them. The CDR3 reads CASSIPGDEQYF. The CDR3 coding sequence is TGTGCCAGTAGTATTCCAGGGGACGAGCAGTACTTC.

This rearrangement joins TRBV19 to TRBJ1-2; no clear D. Per the germline V gene, CDR1 is LNHDA and CDR2 is SQIVND (reference sequence). The CDR3 is 13 amino acids. Trimming cost V 9 bases and J 4 bases, with 15 bases left between them. In nucleotides, the CDR3 is TGTGCCAGCCAGGAGGGCGGATTCTATGGCTACACCTTC. Translation: CASQEGGFYGYTF.

The chain carries TRBV28 and TRBJ1-5; 8 positions agree with TRBD1. V lost 5 bases, J lost 9 bases, and 15 bases stayed unmatched. CDR3 length: 16 residues. Germline V gene sequence: CDR1 MDHEN, CDR2 SYDVKM. CDR3 in amino acids: CASSAMDRVVRGPQHF. As DNA, the CDR3 is TGTGCCAGCAGTGCCATGGACAGGGTTGTAAGAGGGCCCCAGCATTTT.

The V call is TRBV13, the J call TRBJ2-5; D remains ambiguous. The V end was cut by 0 bases, the J end by 2 bases, with 10 bases between. The CDR3 is 15 residues long. Germline CDR1 PRHDT, CDR2 FYEKMQ (reference sequence). The CDR3 nucleotides are TGTGCCAGCAGCTTAGGAGGTGGCAGGCAAGAGACCCAGTACTTC. This codes for CASSLGGGRQETQYF.

The table lists this clone with a few counts. The chain recombines TRBV28 with TRBJ2-7, with 10 nucleotides matching TRBD2. Per germline, CDR1 MDHEN and CDR2 SYDVKM. J gave up 5 bases and V 2 bases, and 6 bases lay outside the gene matches. The length of the CDR3 is 15 residues. The CDR3 sequence: CASSLGAGGPHEQYF. DNA of the CDR3: TGTGCCAGCAGTTTAGGAGCGGGAGGGCCCCACGAGCAGTACTTC.

V and J are TRBV4-3 and TRBJ2-4, with 10 positions matching TRBD2. V dropped 1 base and J dropped 5; count of bases not matched to a gene: 5. This CDR3 has 16 residues. Germline V gene sequence: CDR1 LGHNA, CDR2 YSLEER. The CDR3 region has the DNA TGCGCCAGCAGCCAAGTGAAGCGGGAGGGCGAAAACATTCAGTACTTC. The encoded protein is CASSQVKREGENIQYF.

A single count supports this clone. The rearrangement uses TRBV30 and TRBJ2-7; TRBD2 matches at 7 bases. Germline-derived CDR1 and CDR2 are GTSNPN and SVGIG (reference sequence). J gave up 4 bases and V 4 bases, and 7 bases lay outside the gene matches. CDR3 length: 13 residues. In nucleotides, the CDR3 is TGTGCCTGGATGGGACTAAGAGGGTACGAGCAGTACTTC. This encodes CAWMGLRGYEQYF.

This clone occurred a few times. V gene TRBV21-1 combines with J gene TRBJ2-7; the table's D call of TRBD2 was not tested on the DNA. TRBV21-1 corresponds to a pseudogene. The CDR3 extends over 13 amino acids. The CDR3 here is CASSTSSAYEQYF. CDR3 in DNA: TGTGCCAGCAGTACTAGCTCCGCCTACGAGCAGTACTTC.

The V gene is TRBV29-1, the J gene TRBJ2-1; D might be TRBD2 (6 bases). Germline V CDR1 and CDR2: SQVTM, ANQGSEA. Trimming stripped 3 bases from V and 0 bases from J, with 15 bases between. There are 16 residues in the CDR3. In DNA form, the CDR3 reads TGCAGCGTTGACCTCCGGGAGCCCCACTCCTACAATGAGCAGTTCTTC. Translating gives CSVDLREPHSYNEQFF.

This clone was observed once. CDR3 amino acids: CASSPGQGRTGELFF. CDR3 nucleotides: TGTGCCAGCAGCCCCGGACAGGGGCGGACCGGGGAGCTGTTTTTT. V is TRBV5-6 and J is TRBJ2-2, with TRBD1 identical over 9 bases. CDR1 SGHDT and CDR2 YYEEEE come from the germline V gene. This CDR3 has 15 amino acids. Trimming removed 4 bases from V and 5 bases from J; junction bases left unmatched: 6. The entire variable domain, with the rest obtained from reference TRBV5-6 and TRBJ2-2, is as follows: DAGVTQSPTHLIKTRGQQVTLRCSPKSGHDTVSWYQQALGQGPQFIFQYYEEEERQRGNFPDRFSGHQFPNYSSELNVNALLLGDSALYLCASSPGQGRTGELFFGEGSRLTVL.

The chain carries TRBV19 and TRBJ2-3; no firm D call. CDR1 and CDR2 (germline): LNHDA, SQIVND (reference sequence). Trimming removed 6 bases at V and 0 bases at J, with 13 bases between. This CDR3 contains 15 residues. Written as DNA, the CDR3 is TGTGCCAGTAGGACAAATAGTTCGAGCACAGATACGCAGTATTTT. This sequence encodes CASRTNSSSTDTQYF.

This clone was counted only a few times. The chain uses TRBV9 and TRBJ2-2, with 8 bases that match TRBD1. Germline CDR1 and CDR2: SGDLS and YYNGEE. The CDR3 is 16 amino acids. J lost 3 bases, V lost 3 bases, and 7 bases had no gene match. The CDR3: CASSDTGQEDTGELFF. Written as DNA, the CDR3 is TGTGCCAGCAGCGACACGGGACAGGAGGACACCGGGGAGCTGTTTTTT.

The rearrangement joins TRBV19 to TRBJ2-2; 7 bases fit TRBD1. V lost 2 bases and J lost 1; bases outside the gene matches: 7. CDR1 LNHDA and CDR2 SQIVND come from the germline V gene (reference sequence). This CDR3 has 17 amino acids. The DNA of the CDR3 is TGTGCCAGTAGTATAATGACCAGGACAGGGAACACCGGGGAGCTGTTTTTT. It is translated as CASSIMTRTGNTGELFF. The complete variable domain, with remaining parts taken from reference TRBV19 and TRBJ2-2, reads DGGITQSPKYLFRKEGQNVTLSCEQNLNHDAMYWYRQDPGQGLRLIYYSQIVNDFQKGDIAEGYSVSREKKESFPLTVTSAQKNPTAFYLCASSIMTRTGNTGELFFGEGSRLTVL.

The chain combines TRBV7-9 with TRBJ1-4, with a weak D call TRBD1 (6 bases). Germline assignment: CDR1 SEHNR and CDR2 FQNEAQ (reference sequence). The CDR3 covers 15 residues. V was cut by 5 bases and J by 7 bases, with 17 bases left in between. This CDR3 is CASSQGGGQGEKLFF. The CDR3 region has the DNA TGTGCCAGCAGCCAAGGGGGGGGGCAGGGTGAAAAACTGTTTTTT.

V and J are TRBV4-3 and TRBJ2-3; 9 bases align to TRBD2. J was trimmed by 4 bases and V by 4 bases; bases with no gene match: 9. The CDR3 has 16 amino acids. The germline V gene encodes CDR1 LGHNA and CDR2 YSLEER. CDR3 amino acids: CASSPHGTSLPDTQYF. In DNA, the CDR3 is TGCGCCAGCAGCCCCCACGGGACTAGCCTCCCAGATACGCAGTATTTT.

The rearrangement joins TRBV5-1 to TRBJ1-2; D ambiguous. The CDR3 is 13 amino acids. Per the germline V gene, CDR1 is SGHRS and CDR2 is YFSETQ. V lost 1 base, J lost 2 bases, and 6 bases lay in between. DNA of the CDR3: TGCGCCAGCAGCTTGCGGGGAAACTATGGCTACACCTTC. It yields the protein CASSLRGNYGYTF. Based on the CDR3 plus reference TRBV5-1 and TRBJ1-2, the full variable domain is KAGVTQTPRYLIKTRGQQVTLSCSPISGHRSVSWYQQTPGQGLQFLFEYFSETQRNKGNFPGRFSGRQFSNSRSEMNVSTLELGDSALYLCASSLRGNYGYTFGSGTRLTVV.

The V and J genes are TRBV15 and TRBJ1-2; tentatively, D is TRBD1 (6 bases). The germline V gene has CDR1 LNHNV and CDR2 YYDKDF (reference sequence). This CDR3 region has 13 residues. Trimming cost V 4 bases and J 8 bases, with 14 bases left between them. This chain's CDR3 is CATSNRARLGYTF. The DNA for the CDR3 is TGTGCCACCAGCAACAGGGCCCGCCTGGGCTACACCTTC.

This chain connects TRBV4-2 to TRBJ2-5, with a possible D match to TRBD2 (5 bases). Germline CDR1 is LGHNA and CDR2 is YNFKEQ. CDR3 size: 14 residues. V was trimmed by 1 base and J by 3 bases, leaving 9 bases between them. DNA for the CDR3: TGTGCCAGCAGCCAAGGTCCGCGGGAAGAGACCCAGTACTTC. This encodes CASSQGPREETQYF.

V usage is TRBV5-4 and J usage is TRBJ2-7; the match to TRBD1 covers 8 bases. CDR1 and CDR2 from the germline V gene are SGHNT and YYREEE (reference sequence). Germline trimming cut 5 bases from V and 1 base from J; bases unmatched to any gene: 5. There are 14 residues in the CDR3. DNA for the CDR3: TGTGCCAGCAGACATGGACAGGGATCCTACGAGCAGTACTTC. It translates to CASRHGQGSYEQYF.

This chain uses TRBV2 with TRBJ2-2; TRBD2 matches at 9 bases. Germline lookup yields CDR1 SNHLY and CDR2 FYNNEI. Unmatched junction bases numbered 21, after V lost 6 bases and J lost 7 bases. This CDR3 contains 19 residues. CDR3 loop: CASRGGMSGRPGLDGELFF. DNA of the CDR3: TGTGCCAGCAGAGGGGGAATGAGCGGGAGGCCGGGGTTGGACGGGGAGCTGTTTTTT.

This CDR3 is CASSSDRDRGPYGYTF. CDR3 in DNA: TGTGCCAGCAGTTCCGACCGGGACAGGGGGCCCTATGGCTACACCTTC. This rearrangement joins TRBV28 to TRBJ1-2; 12 bases line up with TRBD1. The J segment lost 4 bases and the V segment lost 4 bases, leaving 7 bases of the junction unmatched. Germline CDR1 reads MDHEN; CDR2 reads SYDVKM. CDR3 size: 16 residues.

The chain combines TRBV2 with TRBJ2-3; TRBD2 matches 9 bases. CDR3 length: 14 amino acids. CDR1 is SNHLY and CDR2 is FYNNEI in the germline V gene. V lost 8 bases, J lost 5 bases, and 8 bases stayed unmatched. CDR3 amino acids: CASPAGGPRDTQYF. In nucleotides, the CDR3 is TGTGCCAGCCCCGCGGGAGGGCCTAGAGATACGCAGTATTTT.